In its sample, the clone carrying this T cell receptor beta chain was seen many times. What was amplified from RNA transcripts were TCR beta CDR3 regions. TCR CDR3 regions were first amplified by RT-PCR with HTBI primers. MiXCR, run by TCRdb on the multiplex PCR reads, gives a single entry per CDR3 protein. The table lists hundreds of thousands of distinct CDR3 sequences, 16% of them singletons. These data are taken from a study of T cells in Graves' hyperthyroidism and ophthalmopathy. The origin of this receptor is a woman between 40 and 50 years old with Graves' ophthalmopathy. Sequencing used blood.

The CDR3 sequence: CAWSSARGEEPQHF. DNA of the CDR3: TGTGCCTGGAGTTCAGCCCGGGGAGAGGAGCCCCAGCATTTT. The rearrangement joins TRBV30 to TRBJ1-5; D is unclear. The CDR3 has 14 residues. Trimming removed 2 bases from V and 8 bases from J, with 16 bases in between. CDR1 is GTSNPN, CDR2 SVGIG, per germline (reference sequence).